The rows below give T cell receptor beta chains drawn from one sample of a study of long-term antiretroviral therapy in people with HIV. Libraries were prepared by immunoSEQ multiplex PCR; TCRdb keeps only in-frame clonotypes and omits some of them. The sample records some 14,000 clones, roughly 82% being singletons. Sequenced material: unsorted PBMCs, taken 1.8 years before starting antiretroviral therapy. Every receptor here comes from a woman between 40 and 50 years old with HIV. Both conserved end residues are part of each CDR3. A D gene is named only where the DNA matches it firmly. Expanded clones are given a class, and other clones once, few, many or no size at all.

clone_size: once; j_call: TRBJ1-1; d_call: .; v_call: TRBV6-4; cdr3_aa: CASRQGLNTEAFF; cdr3_nt: TGTGCCAGCAGACAAGGACTAAACACTGAAGCTTTCTTT
clone_size: .; j_call: TRBJ1-2; d_call: .; v_call: TRBV27; cdr3_aa: CASSLQGSAYGYTF; cdr3_nt: TGTGCCAGCAGTTTACAGGGTTCCGCCTATGGCTACACCTTC
clone_size: .; j_call: TRBJ2-5; d_call: TRBD1; v_call: TRBV5-1; cdr3_aa: CASNHDLGQGGWETQYF; cdr3_nt: TGCGCCAGCAACCATGACTTGGGACAGGGGGGTTGGGAGACCCAGTACTTC
clone_size: once; j_call: TRBJ1-3; d_call: .; v_call: TRBV28; cdr3_aa: CASSLGGAGGNTIYF; cdr3_nt: TGTGCCAGCAGTTTGGGGGGCGCGGGTGGAAACACCATATATTTT
clone_size: .; j_call: TRBJ2-1; d_call: TRBD2; v_call: TRBV5-8; cdr3_aa: CASSSSGTSGSANEQFF; cdr3_nt: TGTGCCAGCAGCTCCTCCGGGACTAGCGGGAGCGCTAATGAGCAGTTCTTC
clone_size: few; j_call: TRBJ2-7; d_call: TRBD1; v_call: TRBV19; cdr3_aa: CASSMGTGSFSAYEQYF; cdr3_nt: TGTGCCAGTAGTATGGGGACAGGCTCTTTTTCAGCGTACGAGCAGTACTTC
clone_size: .; j_call: TRBJ2-2; d_call: .; v_call: TRBV11-1; cdr3_aa: CASSLGGGVGVTGELFF; cdr3_nt: TGTGCCAGCAGCTTAGGGGGCGGTGTAGGGGTGACCGGGGAGCTGTTTTTT
clone_size: .; j_call: TRBJ1-2; d_call: .; v_call: TRBV6-6; cdr3_aa: CASSYRDTEGGYTF; cdr3_nt: TGTGCCAGCAGTTACAGGGACACGGAGGGAGGCTACACCTTC
clone_size: .; j_call: TRBJ1-3; d_call: TRBD1; v_call: TRBV6-1; cdr3_aa: CATDSGQGNGNTIYF; cdr3_nt: TGTGCCACCGATTCCGGACAGGGGAATGGAAACACCATATATTTT
clone_size: .; j_call: TRBJ2-7; d_call: .; v_call: TRBV28; cdr3_aa: CASSLKYGSYEQYF; cdr3_nt: TGTGCCAGCAGTTTGAAGTACGGATCATACGAGCAGTACTTC
clone_size: .; j_call: TRBJ2-5; d_call: .; v_call: TRBV7-2; cdr3_aa: CASSLEGRVETQYF; cdr3_nt: TGTGCCAGCAGCTTAGAAGGCAGGGTGGAGACCCAGTACTTC
clone_size: .; j_call: TRBJ1-4; d_call: .; v_call: TRBV5-5; cdr3_aa: CASSFGTRNEKLFF; cdr3_nt: TGTGCCAGCAGTTTCGGGACGAGAAATGAAAAACTGTTTTTT
clone_size: .; j_call: TRBJ2-3; d_call: .; v_call: TRBV7-2; cdr3_aa: CASSSPGLITDTQYF; cdr3_nt: TGTGCCAGCAGCTCGCCGGGACTCATCACAGATACGCAGTATTTT
clone_size: once; j_call: TRBJ2-7; d_call: TRBD2; v_call: TRBV4-1; cdr3_aa: CASSQEWAAGGGEQYF; cdr3_nt: TGCGCCAGCAGCCAAGAATGGGCAGCGGGAGGGGGCGAGCAGTACTTC
clone_size: .; j_call: TRBJ2-3; d_call: .; v_call: TRBV2; cdr3_aa: CASSEGAGADTQYF; cdr3_nt: TGTGCCAGCAGTGAAGGGGCAGGGGCAGATACGCAGTATTTT
clone_size: once; j_call: TRBJ2-5; d_call: TRBD1; v_call: TRBV5-1; cdr3_aa: CASSLAGGETQYF; cdr3_nt: TGCGCCAGCAGCTTGGCAGGGGGAGAGACCCAGTACTTC
clone_size: few; j_call: TRBJ1-4; d_call: TRBD1; v_call: TRBV19; cdr3_aa: CASSPDRESTNEKLFF; cdr3_nt: TGTGCCAGTAGTCCCGACAGGGAATCGACTAATGAAAAACTGTTTTTT
clone_size: .; j_call: TRBJ2-2; d_call: .; v_call: TRBV5-1; cdr3_aa: CASSPDPTSMAGELFF; cdr3_nt: TGCGCCAGCAGTCCGGACCCCACCTCTATGGCCGGGGAGCTGTTTTTT
clone_size: .; j_call: TRBJ1-4; d_call: .; v_call: TRBV6-6; cdr3_aa: CASRDGTLNEKLFF; cdr3_nt: TGTGCCAGCAGGGACGGGACACTCAATGAAAAACTGTTTTTT
clone_size: few; j_call: TRBJ2-7; d_call: .; v_call: TRBV9; cdr3_aa: CASSEGQTPYEQYF; cdr3_nt: TGTGCCAGCAGCGAGGGACAAACCCCCTACGAGCAGTACTTC
clone_size: medium-sized; j_call: TRBJ2-3; d_call: .; v_call: TRBV7-6; cdr3_aa: CASSLVVTDTQYF; cdr3_nt: TGTGCCAGCAGCTTAGTGGTCACAGATACGCAGTATTTT
clone_size: .; j_call: TRBJ1-5; d_call: .; v_call: TRBV5-4; cdr3_aa: CASSLGGDNQPQHF; cdr3_nt: TGTGCCAGCAGCTTGGGAGGGGACAATCAGCCCCAGCATTTT
clone_size: .; j_call: TRBJ2-7; d_call: TRBD1; v_call: TRBV2; cdr3_aa: CASSEAGTVYYEQYF; cdr3_nt: TGTGCCAGCAGTGAAGCCGGGACAGTGTACTACGAGCAGTACTTC
clone_size: once; j_call: TRBJ1-5; d_call: .; v_call: TRBV5-1; cdr3_aa: CASSLGGYQPQHF; cdr3_nt: TGCGCCAGCAGCTTAGGAGGATATCAGCCCCAGCATTTT
clone_size: .; j_call: TRBJ2-7; d_call: .; v_call: TRBV18; cdr3_aa: CASSPQRDSGEQYF; cdr3_nt: TGTGCCAGCTCACCTCAACGGGACTCAGGCGAGCAGTACTTC
clone_size: .; j_call: TRBJ2-5; d_call: .; v_call: TRBV10-3; cdr3_aa: CAISESISGARETQYF; cdr3_nt: TGTGCCATCAGTGAGTCGATATCGGGGGCTCGGGAGACCCAGTACTTC
clone_size: .; j_call: TRBJ2-5; d_call: TRBD2; v_call: TRBV27; cdr3_aa: CASSWEGKGETQYF; cdr3_nt: TGTGCCAGCAGTTGGGAGGGCAAGGGGGAGACCCAGTACTTC
clone_size: .; j_call: TRBJ1-1; d_call: .; v_call: TRBV5-6; cdr3_aa: CASSLTRDTEAFF; cdr3_nt: TGTGCCAGCAGCTTGACGCGGGACACCGAAGCTTTCTTT
clone_size: few; j_call: TRBJ1-2; d_call: .; v_call: TRBV19; cdr3_aa: CASSGGPRYDYGANYGYTF; cdr3_nt: TGTGCCAGTAGTGGAGGGCCCCGCTATGATTATGGGGCTAACTATGGCTACACCTTC
clone_size: .; j_call: TRBJ1-2; d_call: .; v_call: TRBV6-5; cdr3_aa: CASSYSAGLYGYTF; cdr3_nt: TGTGCCAGCAGTTACTCCGCAGGCCTATATGGCTACACCTTC
clone_size: .; j_call: TRBJ2-5; d_call: .; v_call: TRBV6-5; cdr3_aa: CASSVTGYQETQYF; cdr3_nt: TGTGCCAGCAGTGTGACAGGTTACCAAGAGACCCAGTACTTC
clone_size: .; j_call: TRBJ1-1; d_call: .; v_call: TRBV5-1; cdr3_aa: CASSLEGRNTEAFF; cdr3_nt: TGCGCCAGCAGCTTGGAGGGGAGGAACACTGAAGCTTTCTTT
clone_size: .; j_call: TRBJ2-6; d_call: TRBD1; v_call: TRBV19; cdr3_aa: CASSIGTAGANVLTF; cdr3_nt: TGTGCCAGTAGTATTGGGACAGCTGGGGCCAACGTCCTGACTTTC
clone_size: .; j_call: TRBJ2-3; d_call: .; v_call: TRBV18; cdr3_aa: CASSPTDTGTDTQYF; cdr3_nt: TGTGCCAGCTCACCGACAGACACCGGCACAGATACGCAGTATTTT
clone_size: .; j_call: TRBJ2-3; d_call: TRBD1; v_call: TRBV5-1; cdr3_aa: CASSRLGQGGTDTQYF; cdr3_nt: TGCGCCAGCAGCCGACTCGGACAGGGCGGCACAGATACGCAGTATTTT
clone_size: .; j_call: TRBJ2-7; d_call: .; v_call: TRBV6-1; cdr3_aa: CASSPPGPSYEQYF; cdr3_nt: TGTGCCAGCAGTCCGCCGGGGCCCTCCTACGAGCAGTACTTC
clone_size: few; j_call: TRBJ2-1; d_call: TRBD1; v_call: TRBV11-3; cdr3_aa: CASSPGQVGNEQFF; cdr3_nt: TGTGCCAGCAGCCCCGGACAGGTAGGCAATGAGCAGTTCTTC
clone_size: .; j_call: TRBJ2-2; d_call: .; v_call: TRBV6-6; cdr3_aa: CASRERLHGELFF; cdr3_nt: TGTGCCAGCAGAGAGCGGCTTCACGGGGAGCTGTTTTTT
clone_size: .; j_call: TRBJ1-1; d_call: .; v_call: TRBV7-2; cdr3_aa: CASSKTPMNTEAFF; cdr3_nt: TGTGCCAGCAGCAAGACACCCATGAACACTGAAGCTTTCTTT
clone_size: few; j_call: TRBJ1-4; d_call: .; v_call: TRBV7-2; cdr3_aa: CASSLVGTTNEKLFF; cdr3_nt: TGTGCCAGCAGCTTAGTGGGGACAACTAATGAAAAACTGTTTTTT
clone_size: .; j_call: TRBJ2-2; d_call: .; v_call: TRBV4-2; cdr3_aa: CASSQDLGAGGPGELFF; cdr3_nt: TGTGCCAGCAGCCAAGACTTAGGCGCCGGAGGGCCCGGGGAGCTGTTTTTT
clone_size: few; j_call: TRBJ2-2; d_call: .; v_call: TRBV9; cdr3_aa: CASSIGTVNTGELFF; cdr3_nt: TGTGCCAGCAGCATCGGGACGGTGAACACCGGGGAGCTGTTTTTT
clone_size: .; j_call: TRBJ1-2; d_call: .; v_call: TRBV21-1; cdr3_aa: CASTPGLLRPGYTF; cdr3_nt: TGTGCCAGCACCCCGGGCCTTCTGAGGCCTGGCTACACCTTC
clone_size: .; j_call: TRBJ1-1; d_call: .; v_call: TRBV5-1; cdr3_aa: CASSLSDTEAFF; cdr3_nt: TGCGCCAGCAGCTTGAGTGACACTGAAGCTTTCTTT
clone_size: .; j_call: TRBJ2-7; d_call: .; v_call: TRBV5-6; cdr3_aa: CASSLGGDTFEQYF; cdr3_nt: TGTGCCAGCAGCTTAGGCGGGGATACTTTCGAGCAGTACTTC
clone_size: .; j_call: TRBJ2-7; d_call: .; v_call: TRBV5-1; cdr3_aa: CASSLVAVGEQYF; cdr3_nt: TGCGCCAGCAGCCTGGTGGCCGTCGGTGAGCAGTACTTC